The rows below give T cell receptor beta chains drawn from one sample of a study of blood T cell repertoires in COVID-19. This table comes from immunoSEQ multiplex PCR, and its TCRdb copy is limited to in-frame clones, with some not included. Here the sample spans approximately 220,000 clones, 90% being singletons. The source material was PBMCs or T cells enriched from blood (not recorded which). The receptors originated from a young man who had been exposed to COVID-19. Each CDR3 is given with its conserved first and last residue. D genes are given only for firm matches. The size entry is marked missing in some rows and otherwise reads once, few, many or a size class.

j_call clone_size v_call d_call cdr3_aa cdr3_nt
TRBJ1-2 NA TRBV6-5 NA CASSPAGHGYTF TGTGCCAGCAGTCCGGCGGGACATGGCTACACCTTC
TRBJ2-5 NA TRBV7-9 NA CASSSLAEETQYF TGTGCCAGCAGCTCCTTAGCGGAAGAGACCCAGTACTTC
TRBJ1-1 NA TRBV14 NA CASSKQGRGTEAFF TGTGCCAGCAGCAAACAGGGTCGCGGCACTGAAGCTTTCTTT
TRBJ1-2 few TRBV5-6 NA CASSQGLSIFGYTF TGTGCCAGCAGCCAGGGTCTGTCGATCTTCGGCTACACCTTC
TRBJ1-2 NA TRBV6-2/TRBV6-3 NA CASSYRQGGYGYTF TGTGCCAGCAGTTACCGCCAGGGCGGATATGGCTACACCTTC
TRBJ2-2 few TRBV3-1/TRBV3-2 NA CASSQAFSGELFF TGTGCCAGCAGCCAAGCCTTTAGTGGGGAGCTGTTTTTT
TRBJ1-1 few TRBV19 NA CASSAQGIGTEAFF TGTGCCAGTTCGGCCCAGGGGATTGGCACTGAAGCTTTCTTT
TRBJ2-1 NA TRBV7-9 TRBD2 CASSARRTSGGTYNEQFF TGTGCCAGCAGCGCCCGTAGGACTAGCGGGGGAACCTACAATGAGCAGTTCTTC
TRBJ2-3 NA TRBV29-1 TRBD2 CSVEGGTSGLDTQYF TGCAGCGTTGAGGGGGGGACTAGCGGACTAGATACGCAGTATTTT
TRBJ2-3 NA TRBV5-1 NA CASSLVVSRSVDTQYF TGCGCCAGCAGCTTGGTAGTCTCTAGATCGGTCGATACGCAGTATTTT
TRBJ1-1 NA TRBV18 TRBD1 CASSPATGGGTEAFF TGTGCCAGCTCACCAGCTACAGGGGGGGGCACTGAAGCTTTCTTT
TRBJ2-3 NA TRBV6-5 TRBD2 CASSKRAGGPDTQYF TGTGCCAGCAGTAAACGAGCGGGGGGGCCAGATACGCAGTATTTT
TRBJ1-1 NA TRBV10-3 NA CAISESEQGNTEAFF TGTGCCATCAGTGAGTCGGAACAGGGGAACACTGAAGCTTTCTTT
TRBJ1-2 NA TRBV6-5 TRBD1 CASSSGGGYTF TGTGCCAGCAGCTCAGGGGGAGGCTACACCTTC
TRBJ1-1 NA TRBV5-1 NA CASSLVGGRTEAFF TGCGCCAGCAGCTTGGTCGGGGGTAGAACTGAAGCTTTCTTT
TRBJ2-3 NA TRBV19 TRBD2 CASSPEASGGAIATQYF TGTGCCAGTAGTCCAGAGGCTAGCGGGGGGGCCATAGCTACGCAGTATTTT
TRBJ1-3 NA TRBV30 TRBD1 CAWDQGARGNTIYF TGTGCCTGGGATCAGGGGGCGCGAGGAAACACCATATATTTT
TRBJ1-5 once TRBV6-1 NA CASSEGVQPQHF TGTGCCAGCAGTGAAGGAGTGCAGCCCCAGCATTTT
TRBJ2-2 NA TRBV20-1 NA CSASGLHGAGELFF TGCAGTGCTAGTGGTCTTCACGGAGCCGGGGAGCTGTTTTTT
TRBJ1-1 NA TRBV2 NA CAKDRRNTEAFF TGTGCCAAAGACAGGAGGAACACTGAAGCTTTCTTT
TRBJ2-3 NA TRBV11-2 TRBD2 CASSVRTSGGTDTQYF TGTGCCAGCAGCGTACGGACTAGCGGGGGCACAGATACGCAGTATTTT
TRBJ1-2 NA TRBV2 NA CASSASVTFSINYGYTF TGTGCCAGCAGTGCCAGCGTGACCTTTTCGATTAACTATGGCTACACCTTC
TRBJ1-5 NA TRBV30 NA CAWSGVTGNQPQHF TGTGCCTGGAGTGGAGTCACAGGCAATCAGCCCCAGCATTTT
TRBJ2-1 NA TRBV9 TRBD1 CASSAWTGDYNEQFF TGTGCCAGCAGCGCATGGACAGGAGATTACAATGAGCAGTTCTTC
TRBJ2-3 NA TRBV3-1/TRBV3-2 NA CASSQGLPPTDTQYF TGTGCCAGCAGCCAAGGACTACCACCCACAGATACGCAGTATTTT
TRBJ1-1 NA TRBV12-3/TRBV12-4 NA CASSRRLISAFF TGTGCCAGCAGTCGGAGACTCATTTCGGCTTTCTTT
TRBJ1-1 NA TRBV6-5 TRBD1 CASSQRTGVGTEAFF TGTGCCAGCAGTCAAAGGACAGGGGTTGGCACTGAAGCTTTCTTT
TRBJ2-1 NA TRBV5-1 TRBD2 CASSLPSGGALGEQFF TGCGCCAGCAGCCTACCTAGCGGGGGGGCTCTGGGTGAGCAGTTCTTC
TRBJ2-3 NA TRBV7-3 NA CASRAEGTDTQYF TGTGCCAGCAGGGCAGAGGGCACAGATACGCAGTATTTT
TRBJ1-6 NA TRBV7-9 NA CASSSGSAAGSPLHF TGTGCCAGCAGCTCTGGGTCGGCGGCCGGTTCACCCCTCCACTTT
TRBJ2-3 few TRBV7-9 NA CASRPRLSTDTQYF TGTGCCAGCAGACCCCGACTTAGCACAGATACGCAGTATTTT
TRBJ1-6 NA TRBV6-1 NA CASSEEFGASPLHF TGTGCCAGCAGTGAAGAGTTCGGAGCTTCACCCCTCCACTTT
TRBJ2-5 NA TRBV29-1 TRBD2 CSVYTSVKYQETQYF TGCAGCGTTTACACTAGCGTTAAGTACCAAGAGACCCAGTACTTC
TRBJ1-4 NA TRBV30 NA CAWTEGWAATNEKLFF TGTGCCTGGACCGAAGGTTGGGCAGCAACTAATGAAAAACTGTTTTTT
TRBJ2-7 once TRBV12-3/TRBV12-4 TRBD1 CASSLGSGGEQYF TGTGCCAGCAGTTTGGGTTCAGGGGGCGAGCAGTACTTC
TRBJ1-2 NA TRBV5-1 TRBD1 CASSFTGQGPGYTF TGCGCCAGCAGCTTTACGGGACAGGGGCCTGGCTACACCTTC
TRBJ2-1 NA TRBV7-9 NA CASRAPNNEQFF TGTGCCAGCAGGGCCCCCAACAATGAGCAGTTCTTC
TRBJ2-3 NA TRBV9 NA CASSVGGDTQYF TGTGCCAGCAGTGTTGGGGGGGATACGCAGTATTTT
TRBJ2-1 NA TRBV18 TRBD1 CASSPDRVREQFF TGTGCCAGCTCACCAGACAGGGTGCGTGAGCAGTTCTTC
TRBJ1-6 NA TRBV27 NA CASSFSRESPLHF TGTGCCAGCAGTTTTAGCCGCGAGTCACCCCTCCACTTT
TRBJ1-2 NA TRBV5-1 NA CASRPTQGHLYGYTF TGCGCCAGCAGACCTACCCAGGGGCACCTCTATGGCTACACCTTC
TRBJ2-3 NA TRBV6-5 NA CASSLAVGADTQYF TGTGCCAGCAGTTTGGCGGTAGGTGCAGATACGCAGTATTTT
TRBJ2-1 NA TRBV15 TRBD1 CATSRRSGQGAHEQFF TGTGCCACCAGCAGGAGGTCGGGACAGGGGGCACATGAGCAGTTCTTC
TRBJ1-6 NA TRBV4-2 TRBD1 CASSQTGTGGSNSPLHF TGTGCCAGCAGCCAGACAGGGACAGGAGGGTCGAATTCACCCCTCCACTTT
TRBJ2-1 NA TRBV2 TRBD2 CASSERRTRNYNEQFF TGTGCCAGCAGTGAGAGGAGGACTAGGAATTACAATGAGCAGTTCTTC
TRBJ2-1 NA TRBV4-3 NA CASSQTGGAPYNEQFF TGCGCCAGCAGCCAAACAGGGGGGGCTCCCTACAATGAGCAGTTCTTC
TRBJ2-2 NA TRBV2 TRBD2 CASSEGERGAAGELFF TGTGCCAGCAGTGAAGGGGAGCGGGGTGCTGCCGGGGAGCTGTTTTTT
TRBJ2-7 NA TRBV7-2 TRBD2 CASSIGGAWEQYF TGTGCCAGCAGTATCGGGGGGGCCTGGGAGCAGTACTTC